One and the same sample provided the 2 T cell receptor beta chains below, sequenced in a study of identical twins. TCRdb recomputed calls from the 5' RACE reads with MiXCR, one row per CDR3 protein. Of some 630,000 distinct CDR3 sequences detected, around 7.5% appear once; the ten largest clones hold roughly 1.5%. Separately, the same data were catalogued under a study of yellow fever vaccine responses in identical twins.

Sequenced material: PBMCs. These receptors were obtained from a woman younger than 35 in good health.

This clonotype was found a few times. The V gene is TRBV28, the J gene TRBJ2-1, with TRBD1 matching over 12 bases. Per germline, CDR1 MDHEN and CDR2 SYDVKM. The junction had 6 bases not matched to a gene; V was cut back by 6 bases and J by 9 bases. This CDR3 contains 14 residues. The CDR3 DNA is TGTGCCAGCAGAAGGGACAGGGGGCGCGGTGAGCAGTTCTTC. Translated, it gives CASRRDRGRGEQFF.

The J gene is TRBJ2-2, the V gene TRBV2; D is ambiguous. The length of the CDR3 is 15 residues. The germline CDR1 and CDR2 sequences are SNHLY and FYNNEI. With 5 bases removed from V and 0 bases from J, the gap between germline ends came to 10 bases. The CDR3 DNA reads as TGTGCCAGCAGTATCGAAACATCGAACACCGGGGAGCTGTTTTTT. Translated: CASSIETSNTGELFF.